This is a list of T cell receptor beta chains from one sample in a study of cytomegalovirus exposure and HLA in healthy donors. Data came from immunoSEQ multiplex PCR; TCRdb stores just in-frame clones and leaves some out. The data show around 130,000 clones, with about 70% seen just once and roughly 2% held by the top ten. Sample: PBMCs. These receptors were taken from a woman aged 40 to 50 in good health and CMV-seropositive. The conserved cysteine and the conserved F or W are not part of the CDR3 here.

V	J	CDR3
TRBV6-5	TRBJ2-7	ASSSARGASYEQY
TRBV6-5	TRBJ2-7	ASRNPREAGN
TRBV27	TRBJ2-5	ASSIRLAGGPSYQETQY
TRBV27	TRBJ1-4	ASSLRGQFNEKLF
TRBV4-1	TRBJ1-1	ASSQDGTVTNTEAF
TRBV18	TRBJ2-2	ASSPPGSVLTGELF
TRBV28	TRBJ1-5	ASSLDRVQPQH
TRBV7-2	TRBJ1-1	ASSTRQGGTEAF
TRBV6-6	TRBJ2-7	ASSYSRQGFSYEQY
TRBV18	TRBJ1-5	ASSPDDRGPSNQPQH
TRBV13	TRBJ2-7	ASSSDRAYEQY
TRBV5-1	TRBJ2-6	ASSLEWQVRSGANVLT
TRBV28	TRBJ1-3	ASRQGSGNTIY
TRBV10-3	TRBJ2-7	ATLGQTSSYEQY
TRBV6-1	TRBJ1-1	ASSSGRGAF
TRBV7-2	TRBJ2-5	ASSFGGPQETQY
TRBV5-1	TRBJ1-1	ASSPQIQNTEAF
TRBV29-1	TRBJ2-7	SVEKGTEPGEQY
TRBV27	TRBJ2-1	ASIGLAGGGHEQF
TRBV6-6	TRBJ2-2	ASSYSTGYGELF
TRBV6-1	TRBJ1-2	ASIQGPDGYT
TRBV7-9	TRBJ2-1	ASSLVREIVNEQF
TRBV29-1	TRBJ2-5	SVFTGGLQETQY
TRBV5-1	TRBJ2-5	ASSLAGGTEETQY
TRBV2	TRBJ2-4	ASSEEAGAKNIQY
TRBV10-3	TRBJ1-6	AIAGQGSPLH
TRBV5-1	TRBJ2-1	ASSLKHRDRGFLGPGNEQF
TRBV6-1	TRBJ1-2	ASNRRGRNYGYT
TRBV2	TRBJ1-2	ASSAATTGSLT
TRBV27	TRBJ2-4	ASSLQGNIQY
TRBV5-1	TRBJ1-2	ASSFNRDRGQNHHGYT
TRBV5-6	TRBJ1-2	ASSRPDSNYGYT
TRBV10-3	TRBJ1-5	AISDRAENQPQH
TRBV28	TRBJ1-1	ASRRPRDTEAF
TRBV2	TRBJ2-1	ASSERLSYNEQF
TRBV19	TRBJ1-6	ASSISGGGRPNSPLH
TRBV7-2	TRBJ1-2	ASSFSGDRDGYT
TRBV4-3	TRBJ1-1	ASSGWGAEAF
TRBV11-2	TRBJ2-5	ASSTRTGRETQY
TRBV15	TRBJ2-2	ATSREGAGGELF
TRBV12-1	TRBJ1-6	ASSKHRDSPGNSPLH
TRBV9	TRBJ2-3	ASSLGLAGGKTDTQY
TRBV5-6	TRBJ1-3	ASSFRTAGNTIY
TRBV6-5	TRBJ1-4	ASSYSGTGGEKLF
TRBV2	TRBJ1-1	ASSGTGLVTEAF
TRBV19	TRBJ1-4	ASSVGTATNEKLF
TRBV10-1	NA	ASSEGQGRFSYEQY
TRBV7-8	TRBJ2-1	ASSPIYRLADSYNEQF
TRBV20-1	TRBJ1-2	SALTGDGYT
TRBV4-2	TRBJ2-2	ASTETVKTATGELF
TRBV7-6	TRBJ2-2	ASSLVSGGYANTGELF
TRBV5-4	TRBJ2-5	ASSLGTSGGSSGETQY
TRBV2	TRBJ2-7	ASSPGGRTPYEQY
TRBV13	TRBJ2-5	ASSLKRGGETQY
TRBV2	TRBJ1-1	ASSLDRSRAEAF
TRBV2	NA	ASSGFNYEQY
TRBV11-2	TRBJ2-3	ASSLPRQANTQY